The 25 T cell receptor beta chains given below trace back to one sample, sequenced in a study of blood T cell repertoires in COVID-19. Assay: immunoSEQ multiplex PCR; the TCRdb copy retains only in-frame clones and omits some. This table has 97,000 or so clones, 79% appearing once. Sample: peripheral blood. The receptors originated from a woman aged 80 or over with active or convalescent COVID-19.

There are a few counts of this clone. The chain uses TRBV28 and TRBJ2-7, with D perhaps matching TRBD1 (5 bases). The V gene lost 3 bases and the J gene lost 4 bases, with 13 bases spanning the gap. The CDR3 has 14 residues. Germline CDR1 is MDHEN and CDR2 is SYDVKM. Here the CDR3 DNA reads TGTGCCAGCAGTTTTCAGGGATCCCAGTACGAGCAGTACTTC. Its protein is CASSFQGSQYEQYF.

This chain uses TRBV7-3 with TRBJ2-3, with D possibly matching TRBD2 (6 bases). In germline, CDR1 is SGHTA, CDR2 FQGTGA. The CDR3 is made up of 14 amino acids. V lost 3 bases and J lost 2, with 9 bases in between. DNA of the CDR3: TGTGCCAGCAGCTTGACTAGGGACACAGATACGCAGTATTTT. Its protein product is CASSLTRDTDTQYF.

The chain employs TRBV6-1 and TRBJ1-5; 8 bases are shared with TRBD1. The germline V gene encodes CDR1 MNHNS and CDR2 SASEGT. CDR3 length: 16 amino acids. V shed 1 base, J shed 7 bases, and the junction held 9 bases outside the gene matches. CDR3 loop: CASSEGGWTGSQPQHF. CDR3 bases: TGTGCCAGCAGTGAAGGAGGGTGGACAGGGTCGCAGCCCCAGCATTTT.

The chain uses TRBV20-1 and TRBJ2-3; D remains unclear. The ends were cut back, 4 bases at V and 5 bases at J, with 4 bases in the middle. This CDR3 is built from 10 residues. CDR1 is DFQATT and CDR2 is SNEGSKA in the germline V gene (reference sequence). The CDR3 protein is CSATIDTQYF. The CDR3, as DNA: TGCAGTGCTACTATAGATACGCAGTATTTT.

The chain links TRBV28 to TRBJ1-2; 7 bases are shared with TRBD1. The CDR3 length is 14 residues. Germline CDR1 is MDHEN and CDR2 is SYDVKM. V was pared by 4 bases and J by 8 bases, with 10 bases of the junction left unmatched. CDR3 loop: CASSSVQGLRGYTF. In nucleotides, the CDR3 is TGTGCCAGCAGTTCAGTACAGGGGCTACGGGGCTACACCTTC.

The rearrangement links TRBV16 to TRBJ2-7; perhaps TRBD1 as D (5 bases). Germline values: CDR1 KGHSY, CDR2 FQNENV. This CDR3 is 18 amino acids long. With 0 bases removed from V and 5 bases from J, the gap between germline ends came to 23 bases. The DNA of the CDR3 is TGTGCCAGCAGCCAATCAGGCGTTCAGGGAACCAGATACAACGAGCAGTACTTC. As protein: CASSQSGVQGTRYNEQYF. Full variable domain (remainder filled in from reference TRBV16 and TRBJ2-7): GEEVAQTPKHLVRGEGQKAKLYCAPIKGHSYVFWYQQVLKNEFKFLISFQNENVFDETGMPKERFSAKCLPNSPCSLEIQATKLEDSAVYFCASSQSGVQGTRYNEQYFGPGTRLTVT.

V and J are TRBV27 and TRBJ1-1; 8 bases align to TRBD1. This CDR3 has 13 amino acids. Germline V gene sequence: CDR1 MNHEY, CDR2 SMNVEV (reference sequence). V lost 3 bases and J lost 5; bases outside the gene matches: 2. CDR3 in DNA: TGTGCCAGCAGTTTTACAGGGGGGACTGAAGCTTTCTTT. This encodes CASSFTGGTEAFF.

This clone has only one observation. This chain uses TRBV5-1 with TRBJ2-1; D not resolved. Between the trimmed V and J ends, which lost 0 bases and 9 bases, there was a span of 10 bases. Germline assignment: CDR1 SGHRS and CDR2 YFSETQ. The CDR3 is made up of 13 amino acids. CDR3 DNA: TGCGCCAGCAGCTTGGGCGCGGAGAGTGAGCAGTTCTTC. Translating gives CASSLGAESEQFF.

The chain combines TRBV9 with TRBJ2-3; 10 nucleotides line up with TRBD2. The J segment lost 2 bases and the V segment lost 3 bases, leaving 3 bases of the junction unmatched. The CDR3 is 15 amino acids. Germline CDR1 and CDR2: SGDLS and YYNGEE. CDR3 DNA: TGTGCCAGCAGCGCGGGACTAGCGACCACAGATACGCAGTATTTT. Translation: CASSAGLATTDTQYF.

This chain uses TRBV6-6 with TRBJ2-2; TRBD2 matches at 10 bases. Trimming removed 6 bases from V and 2 bases from J; junction bases left unmatched: 9. The germline gives CDR1 MNHNY, CDR2 SVGAGI (reference sequence). The CDR3 is 17 residues long. CDR3 nucleotide sequence: TGTGCCAGCAGCCGACTGACTAGCGGGCATAACACCGGGGAGCTGTTTTTT. It yields the protein CASSRLTSGHNTGELFF.

The chain couples TRBV5-1 to TRBJ2-5; D call uncertain. V was pared by 3 bases and J by 5 bases, with 11 bases between. Germline values: CDR1 SGHRS, CDR2 YFSETQ. This CDR3 spans 13 amino acids. CDR3 protein: CASSSTPEETQYF. CDR3 DNA sequence: TGCGCCAGCAGCTCCACTCCGGAGGAGACCCAGTACTTC.

Only a few counts were recorded for this clone. The chain links TRBV7-6 to TRBJ2-1, with 7 bases matching TRBD1. The CDR3 extends over 18 amino acids. CDR1 is SGHVS, CDR2 FNYEAQ, per germline. J lost 4 bases, V lost 5 bases, and 17 bases had no gene match. DNA for the CDR3: TGTGCCAGCAGCCTAGTTTCCCGGGACAGCCTGATTTACAATGAGCAGTTCTTC. It translates to CASSLVSRDSLIYNEQFF.

J is TRBJ2-7 and V is TRBV5-1; possibly TRBD1 for D (5 bases). V was cut by 0 bases and J by 7 bases, with 14 bases left in between. The CDR3 consists of 14 residues. The germline V gene encodes CDR1 SGHRS and CDR2 YFSETQ. CDR3 in amino acids: CASSLAGGAPEQYF. The CDR3 DNA follows: TGCGCCAGCAGCTTGGCGGGTGGGGCGCCTGAGCAGTACTTC.

This clone was detected only a few times. The chain links TRBV5-1 to TRBJ2-7, with a tentative D call TRBD1 (5 bases). V was trimmed by 5 bases and J by 0 bases, leaving 15 bases between them. The germline V gene encodes CDR1 SGHRS and CDR2 YFSETQ. The CDR3 has 15 amino acids. CDR3 nucleotide sequence: TGCGCCAGCAGGGATGGAAACAGGCTCTCCTACGAGCAGTACTTC. Translation gives CASRDGNRLSYEQYF.

This clone was counted once. V usage is TRBV9 and J usage is TRBJ1-1; TRBD1 aligns across 8 bases. This CDR3 contains 15 residues. V lost 3 bases, J lost 2 bases, and 6 bases stayed unmatched. Germline CDR1 SGDLS, CDR2 YYNGEE. The CDR3 DNA reads as TGTGCCAGCAGCGAGGCAGGGGGCGTAAACACTGAAGCTTTCTTT. This encodes CASSEAGGVNTEAFF. Full variable domain (remainder filled in from reference TRBV9 and TRBJ1-1): DSGVTQTPKHLITATGQRVTLRCSPRSGDLSVYWYQQSLDQGLQFLIQYYNGEERAKGNILERFSAQQFPDLHSELNLSSLELGDSALYFCASSEAGGVNTEAFFGQGTRLTVV.

This clone was seen a single time. The rearrangement links TRBV20-1 to TRBJ1-6, with TRBD1 as a possible D gene (5 bases). This CDR3 is 13 amino acids long. V was trimmed by 3 bases and J by 8 bases, leaving 11 bases between them. CDR1 and CDR2 (germline): DFQATT, SNEGSKA (reference sequence). DNA for the CDR3: TGCAGTGCTAGTGAGGGGCTTGATTCACCCCTCCACTTT. It is translated as CSASEGLDSPLHF.

The chain is built from TRBV6-5 and TRBJ2-7, with a possible D match to TRBD2 (5 bases). CDR3 length: 11 residues. Per the germline V gene, CDR1 is MNHEY and CDR2 is SVGAGI. V shed 7 bases and J shed 4 bases, with 8 bases lying between them. CDR3: CASIGEYEQYF. DNA of the CDR3: TGTGCCAGCATCGGGGAATACGAGCAGTACTTC.

This chain joins TRBV4-1 and TRBJ2-3; 9 nucleotides match TRBD1. Germline V gene data show CDR1 as MGHRA and CDR2 as YSYEKL. Germline trimming cut 4 bases from V and 1 base from J; bases unmatched to any gene: 12. This CDR3 comprises 18 residues. CDR3 sequence reads: CASSREDTGGGRTDTQYF. The CDR3 DNA reads TGCGCCAGCAGCCGAGAAGACACAGGGGGCGGTCGCACAGATACGCAGTATTTT.

The chain carries TRBV5-6 and TRBJ1-5; TRBD1 is a possible D gene (6 bases). The CDR3 sequence is 14 residues long. Germline values: CDR1 SGHDT, CDR2 YYEEEE. Trimming cost V 2 bases and J 4 bases, with 10 bases left between them. CDR3 sequence (DNA): TGTGCCAGCAGCTTTACAGGGTCAAATCAGCCCCAGCATTTT. Translated, it gives CASSFTGSNQPQHF. The full variable domain, completed using reference TRBV5-6 and TRBJ1-5, is DAGVTQSPTHLIKTRGQQVTLRCSPKSGHDTVSWYQQALGQGPQFIFQYYEEEERQRGNFPDRFSGHQFPNYSSELNVNALLLGDSALYLCASSFTGSNQPQHFGDGTRLSIL.

The rearrangement joins TRBV6-1 to TRBJ2-7; 9 bases are shared with TRBD1. The CDR3 is made up of 16 amino acids. V shed 3 bases and J 0 bases; nucleotides not matched to a gene: 6. Germline V gene sequence: CDR1 MNHNS, CDR2 SASEGT. In DNA, the CDR3 is TGTGCCAGCAGTGATGGGGGGACAGGGTTCTCCTACGAGCAGTACTTC. Translating gives CASSDGGTGFSYEQYF.

This clone was recorded many times. The chain recombines TRBV19 with TRBJ2-7, with 9 bases aligning to TRBD2. Germline V gives CDR1 LNHDA, CDR2 SQIVND (reference sequence). The CDR3 spans 15 residues. With V trimmed by 3 bases and J by 4 bases, 7 bases remained unmatched. CDR3 sequence reads: CASSISSGITYEQYF. The CDR3 bases are TGTGCCAGTAGTATCTCTAGCGGGATCACGTACGAGCAGTACTTC.

The genes are TRBV12-3 or TRBV12-4 and TRBJ2-1; 7 bases map to TRBD1. This CDR3 contains 13 residues. The junction had 4 bases not matched to a gene; V was cut back by 2 bases and J by 9 bases. CDR3 nucleotide sequence: TGTGCCAGCAGTTTAACAGGGGTTGGTGAGCAGTTCTTC. Encoded protein: CASSLTGVGEQFF.

V and J are TRBV7-8 and TRBJ2-5; D unresolved. V dropped 4 bases and J dropped 5 bases, with 8 bases sitting between them. CDR3 length: 12 residues. The V gene's germline CDR1 is SGHVS and CDR2 FQNEAQ. The DNA for the CDR3 is TGTGCCAGCAGCTCTACAGTGGAGACCCAGTACTTC. It codes for CASSSTVETQYF.

The chain recombines TRBV5-6 with TRBJ2-7; a possible D gene is TRBD2 (5 bases). This CDR3 has 14 amino acids. V gave up 0 bases and J gave up 0 bases, with 7 bases separating them. Germline CDR1 SGHDT, CDR2 YYEEEE. CDR3 loop: CASSLVGSSYEQYF. The DNA of the CDR3 is TGTGCCAGCAGCTTGGTGGGGAGCTCCTACGAGCAGTACTTC.

This sequence joins TRBV9 and TRBJ2-1, with a tentative D call TRBD1 (5 bases). This CDR3 region has 11 residues. The germline gives CDR1 SGDLS, CDR2 YYNGEE. V was clipped by 4 bases and J by 11 bases, with 10 bases between them. CDR3: CASSLDSQQFF. The CDR3 bases are TGTGCCAGCAGCTTAGACAGCCAGCAGTTCTTC.